The following is a T cell receptor beta chain sequence with its context. The data are from a study of shared clonotypes between healthy human individuals. TCRdb keeps only in-frame clones here, not all; method: immunoSEQ multiplex PCR. The table has more than 450,000 clones, 70% to 80% seen once; the top ten hold 10% to 15%. Germline assignment: CDR1 SGHRS and CDR2 YFSETQ. The CDR3 is 15 amino acids. Trimming cost V 0 bases and J 6 bases; bases outside gene matches: 5. The specimen was PBMCs. This clonotype was sampled from a woman in her forties in good health. Some clones in this sample may be carry-over from other donors' samples. This chain links TRBV5-1 with TRBJ2-1; 8 nucleotides align to TRBD1. CDR3 in DNA: TGCGCCAGCAGCTTGGAGACAGGGGTTGCCAATGAGCAGTTCTTC. It yields the protein CASSLETGVANEQFF. Supplemented by reference TRBV5-1 and TRBJ2-1, the full variable domain reads KAGVTQTPRYLIKTRGQQVTLSCSPISGHRSVSWYQQTPGQGLQFLFEYFSETQRNKGNFPGRFSGRQFSNSRSEMNVSTLELGDSALYLCASSLETGVANEQFFGPGTRLTVL.